These 22 T cell receptor beta chains came from one sample sequenced in a study of identical twins. A single record per CDR3 protein comes from TCRdb applying MiXCR to the 5' RACE reads. The sample carries around 370,000 distinct CDR3 sequences, approximately 10% recorded once. Sequenced input: naive T cells sorted from blood. The origin of the receptors is a woman between 45 and 65 years old in good health.

V gene TRBV14 combines with J gene TRBJ2-7; D unclear. V lost 1 base to trimming and J lost 1 base, with 14 bases between them. Germline V lookup: CDR1 SGHDN, CDR2 FVKESK. The CDR3 loop spans 16 amino acids. Here the CDR3 reads CASSQVSGDKSYEQYV. The CDR3 DNA reads TGTGCCAGCAGCCAAGTATCAGGTGACAAATCCTACGAGCAGTACGTC.

This clonotype came up once. This may be a read error: a much more frequent sequence differs by one nucleotide. The rearrangement joins TRBV7-3 to TRBJ2-3; D is possibly TRBD2 (6 bases). Germline CDR1 reads SGHTA; CDR2 reads FQGTGA. The length of the CDR3 is 16 residues. The CDR3 coding sequence is TGTGCCTGCAGCTTAACCGGGGACTGGGGCACAGATACGCAGTATTTT. Amino acids: CACSLTGDWGTDTQYF.

The chain combines TRBV4-2 with TRBJ2-1; 14 nucleotides agree with TRBD2. The V gene's germline CDR1 is LGHNA and CDR2 YNFKEQ. This CDR3 is 15 amino acids long. J lost 6 bases, V lost 4 bases, and 2 bases had no gene match. The CDR3 DNA reads as TGTGCCAGCAGCCGGGGACTAGCGGGAGTCAATGAGCAGTTCTTC. It encodes CASSRGLAGVNEQFF.

This chain links TRBV2 with TRBJ2-5; possibly TRBD2 for D (6 bases). The CDR3 has 17 residues. The V end was cut by 6 bases, the J end by 2 bases, with 22 bases between. Germline-derived CDR1 and CDR2 are SNHLY and FYNNEI. The CDR3 is CASRDGRWNLAQETQYF. CDR3 coding DNA: TGTGCCAGCAGAGATGGGAGGTGGAACCTGGCTCAAGAGACCCAGTACTTC.

This clonotype was seen a few times. The chain joins TRBV25-1 to TRBJ2-1, with D perhaps matching TRBD1 or TRBD2 (5 bases each). The CDR3 consists of 16 residues. Germline V gene sequence: CDR1 MGHDK, CDR2 SYGVNS. The V end was cut by 1 base, the J end by 3 bases, with 13 bases between. The DNA of the CDR3 is TGTGCCAGCAGTGAATTGCGAGGGGCCCTCTACAATGAGCAGTTCTTC. Amino acids: CASSELRGALYNEQFF.

This clonotype was seen only a few times. The chain carries TRBV27 and TRBJ2-7; either TRBD1 or TRBD2 may fit D (5 bases each). The CDR3 contains 16 residues. V was clipped by 3 bases and J by 9 bases, with 24 bases between them. In germline, CDR1 is MNHEY, CDR2 SMNVEV (reference sequence). The CDR3 here is CASSLMSGGPLYVQYF. The CDR3 DNA follows: TGTGCCAGCAGTTTGATGTCTGGGGGACCTTTGTATGTGCAGTACTTC.

This clonotype showed up many times. This sequence joins TRBV5-1 and TRBJ2-5; 11 bases match TRBD2. Unmatched junction bases numbered 13, after V lost 7 bases and J lost 5 bases. The CDR3 covers 16 residues. Looked up from germline, CDR1 is SGHRS and CDR2 is YFSETQ. CDR3 region: CASGSGRAQMSETQYF. The CDR3 nucleotides are TGCGCCAGCGGTAGCGGGAGGGCCCAAATGTCGGAGACCCAGTACTTC.

In its sample, this clonotype was seen a few times. This rearrangement joins TRBV7-9 to TRBJ1-1, with 7 bases matching TRBD1. The CDR3 loop spans 14 amino acids. Germline loops: CDR1 SEHNR, CDR2 FQNEAQ (reference sequence). V was clipped by 5 bases and J by 9 bases; unmatched bases: 12. The CDR3 DNA follows: TGTGCCAGCAGCCGAATCGACAGGGCTAATCAAGCTTTCTTT. It encodes CASSRIDRANQAFF.

There are many counts of this clonotype. The genes are TRBV10-3 and TRBJ1-4, with a weak D call TRBD1 (6 bases). CDR3 length: 12 amino acids. Germline CDR1 and CDR2: ENHRY and SYGVKD. CDR3 sequence reads: CATGLTNEKLFF. The CDR3 DNA sequence: TGTGCTACAGGGCTTACTAATGAAAAACTGTTTTTT.

This clonotype has only a few counts. The chain joins TRBV25-1 to TRBJ1-1, with D perhaps matching TRBD1 (5 bases). CDR3 size: 14 residues. With 4 bases removed from V and 4 bases from J, the gap between germline ends came to 13 bases. Looked up from germline, CDR1 is MGHDK and CDR2 is SYGVNS. The CDR3: CASSAPGTLTEAFF. DNA for the CDR3: TGTGCCAGCAGTGCCCCCGGGACCCTCACTGAAGCTTTCTTT. The full variable domain, with the rest looked up from reference TRBV25-1 and TRBJ1-1, is EADIYQTPRYLVIGTGKKITLECSQTMGHDKMYWYQQDPGMELHLIHYSYGVNSTEKGDLSSESTVSRIRTEHFPLTLESARPSHTSQYLCASSAPGTLTEAFFGQGTRLTVV.

The V and J genes are TRBV19 and TRBJ1-5; D unclear. This CDR3 comprises 14 residues. Germline assignment: CDR1 LNHDA and CDR2 SQIVND (reference sequence). The V gene lost 7 bases and the J gene lost 5 bases, with 15 bases spanning the gap. The CDR3 sequence: CASTEFGGDQPQHF. DNA for the CDR3: TGTGCCAGTACGGAATTCGGTGGCGATCAGCCCCAGCATTTT.

This clonotype was counted a few times. This chain joins TRBV2 and TRBJ2-4, with D perhaps matching TRBD2 (6 bases). The V gene's germline CDR1 is SNHLY and CDR2 FYNNEI. The V end lost 10 bases, the J end lost 6 bases, and 16 bases lay between the germline ends. The CDR3 has 13 residues. The CDR3 coding sequence is TGTGCCACAGACCGGGAGAGGGGAAACATTCAGTACTTC. Translated, it gives CATDRERGNIQYF.

This clonotype was counted ten times or more. The rearrangement uses TRBV12-3 or TRBV12-4 and TRBJ2-5; 7 positions agree with TRBD1. The CDR3 sequence is 14 residues long. V was clipped by 0 bases and J by 7 bases; unmatched bases: 5. The CDR3 spells CASSLAIRQGTQYF. The CDR3, as DNA: TGTGCCAGCAGTTTAGCGATTAGACAGGGGACCCAGTACTTC.

The chain is built from TRBV2 and TRBJ2-2; D remains unclear. In germline, CDR1 is SNHLY, CDR2 FYNNEI. The CDR3 runs 13 residues. Trimming pared 0 bases from V and 12 bases from J, leaving 11 bases between. The CDR3, as DNA: TGTGCCAGCAGTGAAGCTTCCGGCGGTCAGCTGTTTTTT. It translates to CASSEASGGQLFF.

V usage is TRBV29-1 and J usage is TRBJ1-1; 7 nucleotides align to TRBD1. Germline values: CDR1 SQVTM, CDR2 ANQGSEA. Trimming cost V 1 base and J 1 base; bases outside gene matches: 6. This CDR3 is built from 15 residues. The chain's CDR3 is CSVEGTQGRNTEAFF. Here the CDR3 DNA reads TGCAGCGTTGAAGGGACACAGGGGAGGAACACTGAAGCTTTCTTT.

J is TRBJ2-5 and V is TRBV20-1; D ambiguous. Trimming stripped 3 bases from V and 5 bases from J, with 13 bases between. CDR3 size: 13 residues. Germline V lookup: CDR1 DFQATT, CDR2 SNEGSKA (reference sequence). CDR3 sequence reads: CSASVASRETQYF. CDR3 coding DNA: TGCAGTGCTAGTGTCGCTAGTCGGGAGACCCAGTACTTC.

The chain couples TRBV5-1 to TRBJ1-1; tentative D call: TRBD1 (5 bases). V lost 1 base and J 7 bases, leaving 11 bases between the germline ends. The germline V gene encodes CDR1 SGHRS and CDR2 YFSETQ. This CDR3 region has 13 residues. In DNA, the CDR3 is TGCGCCAGCAGCTTGTTAGGGGTAGGTGAAGCTTTCTTT. This encodes CASSLLGVGEAFF.

The table lists this clonotype with a count of one. This chain joins TRBV23-1 and TRBJ1-5; perhaps TRBD1 as D (6 bases). TRBV23-1 is annotated as an ORF whose role is uncertain. Trimming cost V 1 base and J 2 bases, with 9 bases left between them. CDR3 length: 15 residues. The CDR3 sequence: CASSQLDRCNQPQHF. CDR3 DNA: TGCGCCAGCAGTCAATTAGACAGGTGCAATCAGCCCCAGCATTTT.

This clonotype was seen more than once but under ten times. The V and J genes are TRBV6-5 and TRBJ2-3; 12 bases match TRBD2. The CDR3 is made up of 16 amino acids. Unmatched junction bases numbered 4, after V lost 3 bases and J lost 3 bases. Per germline, CDR1 MNHEY and CDR2 SVGAGI. The CDR3 region has the DNA TGTGCCAGCAGTTATCGAGGACTAGCGGGGACAGATACGCAGTATTTT. Protein: CASSYRGLAGTDTQYF.

This clonotype was observed a handful of times. The chain links TRBV29-1 to TRBJ1-5; TRBD1 matches at 7 bases. Germline lookup yields CDR1 SQVTM and CDR2 ANQGSEA. The CDR3 length is 13 residues. Unmatched junction bases numbered 7, after V lost 6 bases and J lost 5 bases. The CDR3: CSVVTGADQPQHF. The CDR3 region has the DNA TGCAGCGTCGTAACAGGGGCAGATCAGCCCCAGCATTTT.

CDR3 coding DNA: TGTGCCAGCAGACGACTAGCGGGAGGGTCTGGGTCCAAAAACATTCAGTACTTC. This sequence encodes CASRRLAGGSGSKNIQYF. The chain combines TRBV7-8 with TRBJ2-4; TRBD2 matches at 14 bases. V trimming: 6 bases; J trimming: 2 bases; junction bases outside the gene matches: 9. CDR1 and CDR2 from the germline V gene are SGHVS and FQNEAQ. This CDR3 spans 18 amino acids.

The chain uses TRBV18 and TRBJ1-2, with 9 bases that match TRBD1. The CDR3 runs 14 residues. J lost 7 bases, V lost 3 bases, and 6 bases had no gene match. The germline gives CDR1 KGHSH, CDR2 LQKENI. The CDR3 loop is CASSPGTGTGGYTF. CDR3 DNA sequence: TGTGCCAGCTCACCGGGGACAGGGACCGGTGGCTACACCTTC.